This T cell receptor (beta chain) originates from a study of siplizumab effects on memory and regulatory T cells. Study-wide points: To unstimulated subsets, only a minor fraction of alloreactive clones could be mapped. With siplizumab, Treg-derived clones averaged around 69% of mappable alloreactive CD4+ clones, versus around 28% in controls. Suppressive activity of Tregs proliferating in siplizumab cultures remained unconfirmed.

CDR3 length equals 15 residues. Trimming took off 3 bases at V and 6 bases at J, with 15 bases between the two ends. CDR1 and CDR2 (germline): ENHRY, SYGVKD. Per sample, approximately 100,000 TCR templates were assayed. Sequenced by immunoSEQ multiplex PCR; TCRdb stores in-frame clones only, minus some. Here the sample spans roughly 50,000 clones, more than 85% being singletons. This clone was seen a few times. The target antigen is unknown. Input material: CD8+ T cells sorted from blood. The chain links TRBV10-3 to TRBJ1-5, with D possibly being TRBD1 (5 bases). This clonotype originated in a human donor in good health. The CDR3 DNA is TGTGCCATCAGTGAACAGGCCGTTGCAAGTCAGCCCCAGCATTTT. Protein product: CAISEQAVASQPQHF.